This T cell receptor (beta chain) originates from a study of T cells in Graves' hyperthyroidism and ophthalmopathy (dated by TCRdb to about 2019). In the study overall: Peripheral blood was collected at initial diagnosis, before any treatment. Thyroid tissue and blood T-cell repertoires from about six Graves' hyperthyroidism patients were also compared in the study. Prospective prediction of ophthalmopathy was tested in an independent validation cohort of fewer than 20 hyperthyroidism patients and around 16 patients who later progressed to ophthalmopathy. TCR Vbeta CDR3 sequencing of some 140 peripheral blood samples (around 45 ophthalmopathy, under 80 hyperthyroidism and approximately 17 progressor patients) is reported in the paper. To identify TCR V-J signatures that set the groups apart, the researchers used a discovery cohort of more than 95 patients, made up of roughly 45 with Graves' ophthalmopathy and some 58 with stable Graves' hyperthyroidism. After sampling, hyperthyroidism patients received methimazole starting at 30 mg daily, and ophthalmopathy patients received high-dose intravenous methylprednisolone. The 100 or so discovery patients were randomly divided into training and test sets at a 7:3 ratio.

Hyperthyroidism patients were newly diagnosed, with disease duration under 2 months, and aged 18 to 65 years. Any patient with an uncontrolled infection, another autoimmune disease, pregnancy or lactation was excluded. Clinical symptoms, serum thyroxine and TRAb, thyroid ultrasound, and orbital computed tomography formed the basis for the diagnoses. Blood from progressor patients was drawn when they were first diagnosed with hyperthyroidism, before any ophthalmopathy symptoms appeared. Ficoll-Paque density gradient centrifugation was used to isolate PBMCs from approximately 10 ml of fresh peripheral blood. Progressor patients were first diagnosed with Graves' hyperthyroidism and then developed ophthalmopathy during follow-up. Total RNA was extracted with Trizol reagent, and quality was checked on an Agilent 2100 Bioanalyzer. Concerning this clonotype: Its antigen has not been determined. Compared with germline, one end of the junction differs, possibly owing to a read error.

Here is what the overall study found, with its caveats: No statistical method was used to set the sample size in advance, and investigators knew the group allocation. In cross-validation, a model built on a 13 V-J signature told ophthalmopathy apart from stable hyperthyroidism with approximately 90% sensitivity and around 83% specificity, and in testing the same model reached 80%/75%. Most expanded thyroid clonotypes (frequency above 0.001) were also found in blood, which suggests that blood repertoires may mirror thyroid immune responses. In validation, progression to ophthalmopathy was predicted by the model with almost 71% sensitivity and 72% to 85% specificity, a median of about 6 months before onset.

The CDR3 numbers 13 residues from cysteine through phenylalanine. Solely the CDR3 DNA is kept, with 39 bases framed from the first base. In the germline V gene, CDR1 corresponds to SQVTM and CDR2 to ANQGSEA. Amplification of TCR beta CDR3 regions was carried out from RNA transcripts. The TCR CDR3 was subjected to a first round of RT-PCR using the HTBI primer set and the Qiagen OneStep RT-PCR kit. A second multiplex PCR round built the libraries, followed by size selection and purification. Sequencing of the libraries was done on an Illumina HiSeq2000 using paired-end 100 bp reads. The authors' analysis ran thus. SOAPnuke was used to process the raw data, removing reads that contained adapters or uncalled bases, had a mean Phred below 15, or lacked an exact match to the constant primer or identifier. COPE v1.2.5 was used to merge the high-quality paired reads, and each unique nucleotide sequence was defined as a clonotype. MiTCR v1.1 was used to align the clonotypes against IMGT TRBV, TRBD and TRBJ reference segments. The analysis was restricted to V-J combinations with a frequency above 0.0001, which together covered 99% to 99.2% of the repertoires. The TCS score was defined as the ratio of F50 (clonal expansion) to E x V (chaos), calculated using BLOSUM62-based TCRdist between CDR3 peptides within each V-J. Welch's t-statistics and random forest reduced 500 to 550 V-J features to some 14, which were used in a naive Bayes classifier (R e1071). TCRdb's own reprocessing of the public reads used fastp at Q25 and MiXCR and kept productive beta chains. Records with the same CDR3 protein are collapsed into one entry carrying the most frequent genes and DNA. The V and J calls were determined by TCRdb, not by the authors. This sample comprises nearly 600,000 distinct CDR3 sequences, approximately 13% of them detected only once. The top ten hold 5.5% to 7.5% of the sample.

The sample consisted of blood. In this chain, TRBV29-1 is recombined with TRBJ2-3; TRBD1 fits 8 bases in the junction. The receptor comes from a woman aged 25 to 45 with Graves' hyperthyroidism that later progressed to Graves' ophthalmopathy. The CDR3 corresponds to CSVEDGGTGTQYF. The sequenced DNA: TGCAGCGTTGAAGATGGGGGGACAGGTACGCAGTATTTT.